One and the same sample provided the 12 T cell receptor beta chains below, sequenced in a study of T cell responses to AZD1222 COVID-19 vaccine. Some clones are missing from TCRdb's copy, which holds only in-frame ones; the method was immunoSEQ multiplex PCR. Altogether approximately 200,000 clones are present, just over 90% being singletons, with the ten largest covering about 3.5%. The sample here was peripheral blood, taken 28 days after the second AZD1222 dose. The receptors here all came from an adult who received the AZD1222 COVID-19 vaccine.

The chain is built from TRBV6-5 and TRBJ2-5; perhaps TRBD1 as D (5 bases). This CDR3 region has 15 residues. The V gene's germline CDR1 is MNHEY and CDR2 SVGAGI. The V end was cut by 1 base, the J end by 1 base, with 10 bases between. The CDR3 sequence is CASSYLRGPQETQYF. The CDR3 DNA reads TGTGCCAGCAGTTACTTAAGGGGCCCCCAAGAGACCCAGTACTTC.

The rearrangement joins TRBV5-1 to TRBJ2-1; D unresolved. Looked up from germline, CDR1 is SGHRS and CDR2 is YFSETQ. The CDR3 length is 12 residues. V was cut by 4 bases and J by 0 bases, with 2 bases left in between. For the CDR3, the DNA is TGCGCCAGCAGCGTCTCCTACAATGAGCAGTTCTTC. Translated: CASSVSYNEQFF. The entire variable domain, with the rest obtained from reference TRBV5-1 and TRBJ2-1, is as follows: KAGVTQTPRYLIKTRGQQVTLSCSPISGHRSVSWYQQTPGQGLQFLFEYFSETQRNKGNFPGRFSGRQFSNSRSEMNVSTLELGDSALYLCASSVSYNEQFFGPGTRLTVL.

The chain carries TRBV19 and TRBJ1-5; D is unresolved. Trimming took off 0 bases at V and 7 bases at J, with 13 bases between the two ends. The CDR3 is 15 amino acids. Germline V CDR1 and CDR2: LNHDA, SQIVND (reference sequence). CDR3 loop: CASSIDGSARQPQHF. CDR3 in DNA: TGTGCCAGTAGTATAGACGGCAGCGCGCGCCAGCCCCAGCATTTT.

This chain connects TRBV30 to TRBJ2-7; D is perhaps TRBD1 or TRBD2 (6 bases each). The CDR3 spans 14 residues. V shed 5 bases and J shed 9 bases, with 23 bases lying between them. Germline CDR1 GTSNPN, CDR2 SVGIG (reference sequence). The CDR3 DNA sequence: TGTGCCTGGGCCAAGGGGGGTTCTGTCGTCGGGCAGTACTTC. Protein sequence: CAWAKGGSVVGQYF.

V gene TRBV4-1 combines with J gene TRBJ1-1; D is ambiguous. CDR3 length equals 14 residues. Germline loops: CDR1 MGHRA, CDR2 YSYEKL. Deletions cut 1 base from V and 9 bases from J, with 15 bases between. CDR3 sequence reads: CASSQVGLDGQAFF. CDR3 nucleotide sequence: TGCGCCAGCAGCCAAGTAGGTCTAGACGGGCAAGCTTTCTTT.

The rearrangement uses TRBV3-1 (or the pseudogene TRBV3-2) and TRBJ1-4, with D unclear. Trimming removed 3 bases at V and 4 bases at J, with 15 bases between. The CDR3 totals 16 residues. Germline V CDR1 and CDR2: LGHDT, YNNKEL (reference sequence). The CDR3 loop reads CASSHRSTGDNEKLFF. For the CDR3, the DNA is TGTGCCAGCAGCCATCGATCGACTGGGGATAATGAAAAACTGTTTTTT.

The genes are TRBV2 and TRBJ1-1; D is undetermined. Germline lookup yields CDR1 SNHLY and CDR2 FYNNEI. V lost 5 bases to trimming and J lost 1 base, with 11 bases between them. The CDR3 runs 14 residues. The CDR3 DNA follows: TGTGCCAGCAGTTATCCAGGAAAGAACACTGAAGCTTTCTTT. As protein: CASSYPGKNTEAFF.

The genes are TRBV21-1 and TRBJ2-4. TRBV21-1 is tagged as a pseudogene. The CDR3 is made up of 16 amino acids. The CDR3 protein is CASSKRHPPIGHIQYF. DNA for the CDR3: TGTGCCAGCAGCAAAAGGCACCCGCCTATAGGACACATTCAGTACTTC.

V and J are TRBV3-1 (or the pseudogene TRBV3-2) and TRBJ1-6; D unresolved. Trimming removed 5 bases from V and 4 bases from J, with 9 bases in between. Germline-derived CDR1 and CDR2 are LGHDT and YNNKEL (reference sequence). CDR3 length: 14 residues. CDR3: CASSAVRYNSPLHF. The CDR3 region has the DNA TGTGCCAGCAGCGCCGTGAGGTATAATTCACCCCTCCACTTT.

The CDR3 DNA reads as TGTGCCAGCAGTTTAAATGAGGATGGCTACACCTTC. Translated: CASSLNEDGYTF. The chain links TRBV28 to TRBJ1-2; D unresolved. Trimming took off 2 bases at V and 6 bases at J, with 7 bases between the two ends. The CDR3 totals 12 residues. Germline V gene sequence: CDR1 MDHEN, CDR2 SYDVKM.

The chain carries TRBV30 and TRBJ1-1; D uncertain. The CDR3 length is 11 residues. Germline assignment: CDR1 GTSNPN and CDR2 SVGIG (reference sequence). V lost 3 bases to trimming and J lost 2 bases, with 4 bases between them. In nucleotides, the CDR3 is TGTGCCTGGAGGCGAAACACTGAAGCTTTCTTT. Amino acid sequence: CAWRRNTEAFF.

The chain combines TRBV30 with TRBJ2-7; D not certain. CDR3 length equals 12 residues. Germline lookup yields CDR1 GTSNPN and CDR2 SVGIG (reference sequence). V shed 0 bases and J shed 6 bases, with 9 bases lying between them. CDR3 coding DNA: TGTGCCTGGAGTGTTGGGTCCAGCGAGCAGTACTTC. Its protein is CAWSVGSSEQYF.